The rows below give T cell receptor beta chains drawn from one sample of a study of blood T cells in healthy people across ages. TCRdb reprocessed the 5' RACE reads via MiXCR and lists one record per CDR3 protein. The table shows 1.2 million to 1.5 million distinct CDR3 sequences, with around 55% occurring only once. The sample was blood. These receptors were taken from a man aged 18 to 29 in good health. CDR3s include the opening cysteine and the closing phenylalanine or tryptophan. A D gene is named only where the DNA matches it firmly. Clone size is shown for a subset of rows, as once, few, many or a class of expanded clone.

J gene: TRBJ2-5
V gene: TRBV11-2
D gene: -
clone size: -
CDR3 protein: CASRATFLGETQYF
CDR3 DNA: TGTGCCAGCAGGGCCACCTTCCTGGGGGAGACCCAGTACTTC

J gene: TRBJ2-4
V gene: TRBV6-5
D gene: TRBD2
clone size: -
CDR3 protein: CASSPLAGAKNIQYF
CDR3 DNA: TGTGCCAGCAGTCCGCTAGCGGGAGCCAAAAACATTCAGTACTTC

J gene: TRBJ1-1
V gene: TRBV3-1
D gene: -
clone size: -
CDR3 protein: CASTQRGVDTEAFF
CDR3 DNA: TGTGCCAGCACCCAAAGGGGGGTTGACACTGAAGCTTTCTTT

J gene: TRBJ2-7
V gene: TRBV29-1
D gene: -
clone size: few
CDR3 protein: CSVEELRDGIYEQYF
CDR3 DNA: TGCAGCGTTGAAGAGTTGCGGGATGGGATCTACGAGCAGTACTTC

J gene: TRBJ2-5
V gene: TRBV9
D gene: -
clone size: -
CDR3 protein: CASSVGWGKETQYF
CDR3 DNA: TGTGCCAGCAGCGTAGGTTGGGGGAAAGAGACCCAGTACTTC

J gene: TRBJ2-5
V gene: TRBV29-1
D gene: -
clone size: few
CDR3 protein: CSVDGIGTEPYQETQYF
CDR3 DNA: TGCAGCGTTGATGGGATTGGAACAGAACCATACCAAGAGACCCAGTACTTC

J gene: TRBJ2-1
V gene: TRBV5-1
D gene: TRBD1
clone size: -
CDR3 protein: CASSWDSNGYNEQFF
CDR3 DNA: TGCGCCAGCAGCTGGGACAGCAACGGGTACAATGAGCAGTTCTTC

J gene: TRBJ2-7
V gene: TRBV7-9
D gene: TRBD1
clone size: -
CDR3 protein: CASSLAQGEEYEQYF
CDR3 DNA: TGTGCCAGCAGCTTAGCACAGGGGGAGGAGTACGAGCAGTACTTC

J gene: TRBJ2-7
V gene: TRBV12-3/TRBV12-4
D gene: -
clone size: -
CDR3 protein: CASSWRPGGGAYEQYF
CDR3 DNA: TGTGCCAGCAGTTGGAGGCCCGGCGGCGGTGCCTACGAGCAGTACTTC

J gene: TRBJ2-3
V gene: TRBV4-2
D gene: -
clone size: -
CDR3 protein: CASSQLGGGDTQYF
CDR3 DNA: TGTGCCAGCAGCCAATTGGGGGGGGGCGATACGCAGTATTTT

J gene: TRBJ2-7
V gene: TRBV10-3
D gene: -
clone size: -
CDR3 protein: CAAPGTPNEQYF
CDR3 DNA: TGTGCCGCTCCCGGGACTCCGAACGAGCAGTACTTC

J gene: TRBJ2-1
V gene: TRBV7-9
D gene: -
clone size: -
CDR3 protein: CASSPLGGSSNYNEQFF
CDR3 DNA: TGTGCCAGCAGCCCCCTGGGTGGGAGTAGTAACTACAATGAGCAGTTCTTC

J gene: TRBJ2-7
V gene: TRBV7-9
D gene: -
clone size: many
CDR3 protein: CASSLPSSYEQYF
CDR3 DNA: TGTGCCAGCAGCTTGCCCTCCTCCTACGAGCAGTACTTC

J gene: TRBJ1-6
V gene: TRBV27
D gene: -
clone size: -
CDR3 protein: CASSLGQPISRSPLHF
CDR3 DNA: TGTGCCAGCAGTTTGGGGCAGCCTATTTCTCGTTCACCCCTCCACTTT

J gene: TRBJ2-7
V gene: TRBV27
D gene: -
clone size: few
CDR3 protein: CASSRTVVGYEQYF
CDR3 DNA: TGTGCCAGCAGCCGGACAGTTGTTGGCTACGAGCAGTACTTC

J gene: TRBJ2-3
V gene: TRBV20-1
D gene: -
clone size: -
CDR3 protein: CSADPDWTTSTDTQYF
CDR3 DNA: TGCAGTGCCGATCCCGACTGGACCACTAGCACAGATACGCAGTATTTT

J gene: TRBJ1-1
V gene: TRBV12-3/TRBV12-4
D gene: -
clone size: -
CDR3 protein: CASTLGAVNTEAFF
CDR3 DNA: TGTGCCAGCACCCTTGGGGCAGTCAACACTGAAGCTTTCTTT

J gene: TRBJ2-1
V gene: TRBV11-1
D gene: -
clone size: -
CDR3 protein: CASSPFWGLSGEGFSYNEQFF
CDR3 DNA: TGTGCCAGCAGCCCCTTCTGGGGGCTATCGGGCGAAGGATTCTCCTACAATGAGCAGTTCTTC

J gene: TRBJ2-1
V gene: TRBV29-1
D gene: TRBD2
clone size: few
CDR3 protein: CSVDGGKRGEQFF
CDR3 DNA: TGCAGCGTTGATGGCGGGAAGCGGGGTGAGCAGTTCTTC

J gene: TRBJ1-5
V gene: TRBV7-2
D gene: -
clone size: -
CDR3 protein: CASSLEAGRNQPQHF
CDR3 DNA: TGTGCCAGCAGCTTAGAGGCAGGGAGGAATCAGCCCCAGCATTTT

J gene: TRBJ2-3
V gene: TRBV5-1
D gene: -
clone size: -
CDR3 protein: CASSLGPRGSHSTDTQYF
CDR3 DNA: TGCGCCAGCAGCTTGGGGCCTCGAGGGTCTCATAGCACAGATACGCAGTATTTT

J gene: TRBJ2-7
V gene: TRBV11-2
D gene: TRBD1
clone size: -
CDR3 protein: CASSLALQGAHEQYF
CDR3 DNA: TGTGCCAGCAGCTTAGCACTACAGGGGGCTCACGAGCAGTACTTC

J gene: TRBJ1-4
V gene: TRBV6-6
D gene: -
clone size: -
CDR3 protein: CASSYSRTANNEKLFF
CDR3 DNA: TGTGCCAGCAGTTACTCGCGTACGGCGAATAATGAAAAACTGTTTTTT

J gene: TRBJ2-1
V gene: TRBV7-9
D gene: TRBD1
clone size: -
CDR3 protein: CASSFARDRWSSYNEQFF
CDR3 DNA: TGTGCCAGCAGCTTTGCACGGGACAGATGGTCGTCCTACAATGAGCAGTTCTTC

J gene: TRBJ2-3
V gene: TRBV24-1
D gene: -
clone size: -
CDR3 protein: CATSGQPGKVGRGSTDTQYF
CDR3 DNA: TGTGCCACCAGTGGCCAACCAGGAAAAGTGGGAAGGGGGAGCACAGATACGCAGTATTTT

J gene: TRBJ2-2
V gene: TRBV5-1
D gene: -
clone size: few
CDR3 protein: CASSLDGSPQNTGELFF
CDR3 DNA: TGCGCCAGCAGCTTGGATGGGAGCCCCCAAAACACCGGGGAGCTGTTTTTT

J gene: TRBJ2-7
V gene: TRBV27
D gene: -
clone size: many
CDR3 protein: CASISYEQYF
CDR3 DNA: TGTGCCAGCATTAGCTACGAGCAGTACTTC

J gene: TRBJ1-5
V gene: TRBV5-1
D gene: -
clone size: -
CDR3 protein: CASSLLGEDQPQHF
CDR3 DNA: TGCGCCAGCAGCTTGTTGGGGGAAGATCAGCCCCAGCATTTT

J gene: TRBJ1-1
V gene: TRBV6-5
D gene: TRBD1
clone size: -
CDR3 protein: CASSYSRTGNTEAFF
CDR3 DNA: TGTGCCAGCAGTTACTCCCGGACAGGGAACACTGAAGCTTTCTTT

J gene: TRBJ2-1
V gene: TRBV7-9
D gene: -
clone size: -
CDR3 protein: CASSLGGASPYNEQFF
CDR3 DNA: TGTGCCAGCAGCTTAGGTGGGGCTAGTCCCTACAATGAGCAGTTCTTC

J gene: TRBJ2-4
V gene: TRBV4-1
D gene: TRBD1
clone size: -
CDR3 protein: CASSQIQGGENIQYF
CDR3 DNA: TGCGCCAGCAGCCAAATACAGGGGGGAGAAAACATTCAGTACTTC

J gene: TRBJ1-2
V gene: TRBV10-3
D gene: -
clone size: -
CDR3 protein: CAISESWDTYQYGYTF
CDR3 DNA: TGTGCCATCAGTGAGTCTTGGGACACCTACCAATATGGCTACACCTTC

J gene: TRBJ2-4
V gene: TRBV5-1
D gene: TRBD1
clone size: -
CDR3 protein: CASTRGPGQGYNEQYF
CDR3 DNA: TGCGCCAGCACCCGGGGCCCGGGACAGGGGTACAATGAGCAGTACTTC

J gene: TRBJ2-3
V gene: TRBV6-1
D gene: TRBD2
clone size: -
CDR3 protein: CASSEPAGTRVKYTQYF
CDR3 DNA: TGTGCCAGCAGTGAACCGGCCGGGACTAGAGTGAAGTATACGCAGTATTTT

J gene: TRBJ2-5
V gene: TRBV11-2
D gene: -
clone size: few
CDR3 protein: CASSLPNSEGETQYF
CDR3 DNA: TGTGCCAGCAGCTTACCTAATTCCGAGGGTGAGACCCAGTACTTC

J gene: TRBJ2-1
V gene: TRBV5-1
D gene: TRBD2
clone size: few
CDR3 protein: CASSFGTRARGYNEQFF
CDR3 DNA: TGCGCCAGCAGCTTTGGGACTAGAGCTCGAGGCTACAATGAGCAGTTCTTC

J gene: TRBJ2-1
V gene: TRBV10-3
D gene: TRBD2
clone size: -
CDR3 protein: CAIWASGSNEQFF
CDR3 DNA: TGTGCCATCTGGGCTAGCGGGAGTAATGAGCAGTTCTTC

J gene: TRBJ1-6
V gene: TRBV7-9
D gene: -
clone size: -
CDR3 protein: CASSEDGWNSPLHF
CDR3 DNA: TGTGCCAGCAGTGAGGATGGGTGGAATTCACCCCTCCACTTT

J gene: TRBJ2-7
V gene: TRBV7-2
D gene: -
clone size: -
CDR3 protein: CASSLGVGVYEQYF
CDR3 DNA: TGCGCCAGCAGCTTGGGGGTCGGGGTCTACGAGCAGTACTTC

J gene: TRBJ1-2
V gene: TRBV4-2
D gene: -
clone size: -
CDR3 protein: CASSQTRQEGSYGYTF
CDR3 DNA: TGTGCCAGCAGCCAAACCCGACAAGAGGGTAGCTATGGCTACACCTTC

J gene: TRBJ1-4
V gene: TRBV5-1
D gene: -
clone size: -
CDR3 protein: CASSSDSTNEKLFF
CDR3 DNA: TGCGCCAGCAGCTCAGACTCAACTAATGAAAAACTGTTTTTT

J gene: TRBJ2-7
V gene: TRBV4-1
D gene: -
clone size: few
CDR3 protein: CASSQPLTGRTTYEQYF
CDR3 DNA: TGCGCCAGCAGCCAGCCATTGACAGGCCGGACTACCTACGAGCAGTACTTC

J gene: TRBJ1-2
V gene: TRBV7-2
D gene: -
clone size: -
CDR3 protein: CASSLPGVAGYTF
CDR3 DNA: TGTGCCAGCAGCTTACCAGGGGTTGCCGGCTACACCTTC

J gene: TRBJ2-5
V gene: TRBV3-1
D gene: -
clone size: -
CDR3 protein: CASSQAKETQYF
CDR3 DNA: TGTGCCAGCAGCCAAGCAAAAGAGACCCAGTACTTC

J gene: TRBJ2-1
V gene: TRBV27
D gene: -
clone size: -
CDR3 protein: CVSSLGPNEQFF
CDR3 DNA: TGTGTCAGCAGTTTAGGGCCTAATGAGCAGTTCTTC

J gene: TRBJ1-1
V gene: TRBV12-5
D gene: TRBD1
clone size: -
CDR3 protein: CASGPGGSGTEAFF
CDR3 DNA: TGTGCTAGTGGTCCAGGGGGCTCTGGCACTGAAGCTTTCTTT

J gene: TRBJ2-7
V gene: TRBV28
D gene: -
clone size: few
CDR3 protein: CASQPRSSYEQYF
CDR3 DNA: TGTGCCAGCCAACCGAGGAGCTCCTACGAGCAGTACTTC

J gene: TRBJ2-1
V gene: TRBV10-3
D gene: TRBD2
clone size: many
CDR3 protein: CAISVAGGNRDEQFF
CDR3 DNA: TGTGCCATCAGCGTAGCGGGGGGGAATCGCGATGAGCAGTTCTTC

J gene: TRBJ2-1
V gene: TRBV7-9
D gene: TRBD2
clone size: -
CDR3 protein: CASSETSGSVNEQFF
CDR3 DNA: TGTGCCAGCAGCGAGACTAGCGGGAGCGTAAATGAGCAGTTCTTC

J gene: TRBJ2-3
V gene: TRBV3-1
D gene: -
clone size: -
CDR3 protein: CASSQGGLDTQYF
CDR3 DNA: TGTGCCAGCAGCCAAGGAGGGTTAGATACGCAGTATTTT

J gene: TRBJ2-3
V gene: TRBV2
D gene: TRBD1
clone size: -
CDR3 protein: CASRKDRVVTDTQYF
CDR3 DNA: TGTGCCAGCAGGAAGGACAGGGTTGTTACAGATACGCAGTATTTT

J gene: TRBJ2-7
V gene: TRBV20-1
D gene: -
clone size: -
CDR3 protein: CSAPGDRYEQYF
CDR3 DNA: TGCAGTGCCCCCGGGGACCGCTACGAGCAGTACTTC

J gene: TRBJ2-2
V gene: TRBV5-1
D gene: -
clone size: -
CDR3 protein: CASREQGATGELFF
CDR3 DNA: TGCGCCAGCAGAGAACAGGGTGCCACCGGGGAGCTGTTTTTT

J gene: TRBJ2-7
V gene: TRBV27
D gene: TRBD1
clone size: -
CDR3 protein: CASSVLPGQGISYEQYF
CDR3 DNA: TGTGCCAGCAGCGTCTTACCGGGACAGGGGATCTCCTACGAGCAGTACTTC

J gene: TRBJ2-3
V gene: TRBV2
D gene: TRBD2
clone size: -
CDR3 protein: CASSILAGSTDTQYF
CDR3 DNA: TGTGCCAGCAGTATACTAGCGGGAAGCACAGATACGCAGTATTTT

J gene: TRBJ2-7
V gene: TRBV27
D gene: TRBD1
clone size: -
CDR3 protein: CASSKPGTGVNEQYF
CDR3 DNA: TGTGCCAGCAGTAAACCCGGGACAGGGGTTAACGAGCAGTACTTC

J gene: TRBJ2-1
V gene: TRBV20-1
D gene: -
clone size: once
CDR3 protein: CSAPVRNSYNEQFF
CDR3 DNA: TGCAGTGCTCCCGTACGTAACTCCTACAATGAGCAGTTCTTC

J gene: TRBJ2-7
V gene: TRBV30
D gene: -
clone size: -
CDR3 protein: CAWSGSAGQSYEQYF
CDR3 DNA: TGTGCCTGGAGTGGCTCTGCGGGACAGTCCTACGAGCAGTACTTC